These 21 T cell receptor beta chains share one sample of origin, sequenced in a study of human thymus T cells. Some clones are missing from TCRdb's copy, which holds only in-frame ones; the method was immunoSEQ multiplex PCR. The profile shows tens of thousands of clones, roughly 94% of them singletons. Sample: blood. The receptors here all came from a boy in the first two years of life with a congenital heart defect but otherwise immunologically healthy.

This sequence joins TRBV10-3 and TRBJ1-6; D is possibly TRBD1 (6 bases). V was shortened by 2 bases and J by 7 bases, with 12 bases between the two germline ends. This CDR3 has 15 amino acids. In germline, CDR1 is ENHRY, CDR2 SYGVKD. Here the CDR3 DNA reads TGTGCCATCAGTGAGACAGGGCTTTCGAATTCACCCCTCCACTTT. This gives the protein CAISETGLSNSPLHF.

In DNA form, the CDR3 reads TGTGCCAGCAGGCCACCAGCTAACTATGGCTACACCTTC. As protein: CASRPPANYGYTF. The chain employs TRBV28 and TRBJ1-2; no firm D call. Per germline, CDR1 MDHEN and CDR2 SYDVKM. This CDR3 region has 13 residues. Trimming stripped 6 bases from V and 0 bases from J, with 8 bases between.

The J gene is TRBJ2-7, the V gene TRBV7-8; 8 positions match TRBD1. Germline V gene sequence: CDR1 SGHVS, CDR2 FQNEAQ. V lost 3 bases, J lost 0 bases, and 4 bases stayed unmatched. This CDR3 has 15 residues. The CDR3 nucleotides are TGTGCCAGCAGCTTCGGGACAGGACGCTCCTACGAGCAGTACTTC. The encoded protein is CASSFGTGRSYEQYF.

The gene calls are TRBV18 and TRBJ2-6, with a tentative D call TRBD1 (5 bases). CDR1 and CDR2 (germline): KGHSH, LQKENI. The V gene lost 5 bases and the J gene lost 0 bases, with 8 bases spanning the gap. The CDR3 length is 15 residues. The CDR3 nucleotides read TGTGCCAGCTCAAGGGGAAACTCTGGGGCCAACGTCCTGACTTTC. This encodes CASSRGNSGANVLTF.

The rearrangement links TRBV9 to TRBJ2-1; tentative D call: TRBD2 (6 bases). There are 15 residues in the CDR3. Deletions cut 0 bases from V and 4 bases from J, with 11 bases between. Germline values: CDR1 SGDLS, CDR2 YYNGEE. DNA of the CDR3: TGTGCCAGCAGCGTAGGAGGTAGCGGTTACAATGAGCAGTTCTTC. Its translation is CASSVGGSGYNEQFF.

The genes are TRBV19 and TRBJ2-1, with TRBD2 identical over 8 bases. The length of the CDR3 is 15 residues. After removal of 6 bases from V and 7 bases from J, the junction contained 11 bases not matched to a gene. Germline CDR1 LNHDA, CDR2 SQIVND (reference sequence). The CDR3 sequence is CASRASGGLGNEQFF. The CDR3 DNA reads as TGTGCCAGTAGGGCATCGGGGGGGCTCGGTAATGAGCAGTTCTTC. Combining the CDR3 with reference TRBV19 and TRBJ2-1 gives the whole variable domain DGGITQSPKYLFRKEGQNVTLSCEQNLNHDAMYWYRQDPGQGLRLIYYSQIVNDFQKGDIAEGYSVSREKKESFPLTVTSAQKNPTAFYLCASRASGGLGNEQFFGPGTRLTVL.

The V gene is TRBV27, the J gene TRBJ2-5; 12 nucleotides line up with TRBD2. The CDR3 is made up of 19 amino acids. Per germline, CDR1 MNHEY and CDR2 SMNVEV (reference sequence). V was pared by 5 bases and J by 4 bases, with 17 bases of the junction left unmatched. CDR3: CASSPGASGGALVRETQYF. DNA for the CDR3: TGTGCCAGCAGTCCAGGGGCTAGCGGGGGGGCGTTAGTGAGAGAGACCCAGTACTTC.

This rearrangement joins TRBV27 to TRBJ2-3, with a possible D match to TRBD1 (5 bases). Germline CDR1 and CDR2: MNHEY and SMNVEV (reference sequence). V was shortened by 0 bases and J by 1 base, with 5 bases between the two germline ends. CDR3 length: 14 amino acids. DNA of the CDR3: TGTGCCAGCAGTTTATCACAGGGCACAGATACGCAGTATTTT. Its protein is CASSLSQGTDTQYF.

This clone was recorded once. The rearrangement joins TRBV5-6 to TRBJ2-2; D is possibly TRBD1 (5 bases). Germline values: CDR1 SGHDT, CDR2 YYEEEE. The CDR3 has 16 amino acids. V lost 2 bases, J lost 0 bases, and 11 bases lay in between. The CDR3 nucleotides are TGTGCCAGCAGCTTCGCAGGACACCCGAACACCGGGGAGCTGTTTTTT. Its translation is CASSFAGHPNTGELFF.

V usage is TRBV18 and J usage is TRBJ1-4; a possible D gene is TRBD1 (5 bases). The length of the CDR3 is 16 residues. Germline V lookup: CDR1 KGHSH, CDR2 LQKENI. Trimming shortened V by 5 bases and J by 9 bases, and 22 bases separated the two germline ends. The CDR3 spells CASSTDRDGGLKKLFF. CDR3 nucleotide sequence: TGTGCCAGCTCAACCGATCGGGACGGTGGATTAAAAAAACTGTTTTTT.

The rearrangement uses TRBV6-4 and TRBJ1-4; 11 nucleotides match TRBD1. The ends lost 0 bases at V and 8 bases at J; junction bases unmatched: 2. The CDR3 length is 15 residues. The germline V gene has CDR1 MRHNA and CDR2 SNTAGT. The DNA for the CDR3 is TGTGCCAGCAGTGACTCCCGGACAGGGGGCGAAAAACTGTTTTTT. Translating gives CASSDSRTGGEKLFF.

CDR3 nucleotide sequence: TGTGCCAGCAGTGAACAGGGGGCTAACTATGGCTACACCTTC. Amino acids: CASSEQGANYGYTF. The chain recombines TRBV6-1 with TRBJ1-2; 7 positions agree with TRBD1. There are 14 residues in the CDR3. The junction had 0 bases not matched to a gene; V was cut back by 2 bases and J by 0 bases. Germline CDR1 reads MNHNS; CDR2 reads SASEGT.

The V call is TRBV9, the J call TRBJ2-1, with D perhaps TRBD2 (6 bases). The germline V and J ends were trimmed by 4 bases and 12 bases, with 23 bases remaining between them. The CDR3 spans 15 residues. In germline, CDR1 is SGDLS, CDR2 YYNGEE. CDR3 sequence reads: CASSQQVADPRGQFF. As DNA, the CDR3 is TGTGCCAGCAGCCAGCAAGTAGCGGACCCCAGAGGGCAGTTCTTC.

This chain links TRBV7-2 with TRBJ2-5; 8 bases agree with TRBD1. This CDR3 has 14 amino acids. Per germline, CDR1 SGHTA and CDR2 FQGNSA. The junction had 4 bases not matched to a gene; V was cut back by 2 bases and J by 5 bases. The CDR3 coding sequence is TGTGCCAGCAGCTTACAGGGGGCGGGGGAGACCCAGTACTTC. This gives the protein CASSLQGAGETQYF.

The J gene is TRBJ2-3, the V gene TRBV5-1; TRBD2 might be the D (5 bases). The germline V gene encodes CDR1 SGHRS and CDR2 YFSETQ. Trimming pared 0 bases from V and 6 bases from J, leaving 11 bases between. The CDR3 totals 14 residues. CDR3 bases: TGCGCCAGCAGCTTGGCGACCCCGGGGGATACGCAGTATTTT. This sequence encodes CASSLATPGDTQYF.

This chain joins TRBV5-8 and TRBJ2-5; 8 bases map to TRBD1. Trimming at V came to 2 bases and at J to 5 bases, leaving 5 bases not matched to a gene. The CDR3 has 14 residues. CDR1 is SGHTS, CDR2 YDEGEE, per germline. The CDR3 loop is CASSFDRGRETQYF. In DNA, the CDR3 is TGTGCCAGCAGCTTTGACAGGGGCAGGGAGACCCAGTACTTC. Combining the CDR3 with reference TRBV5-8 and TRBJ2-5 gives the whole variable domain EAGVTQSPTHLIKTRGQQATLRCSPISGHTSVYWYQQALGLGLQFLLWYDEGEERNRGNFPPRFSGRQFPNYSSELNVNALELEDSALYLCASSFDRGRETQYFGPGTRLLVL.

A word on this clone: Other DNA sequences in the same sample also yield this CDR3. The chain recombines TRBV5-1 with TRBJ2-5; D uncertain. CDR1 and CDR2 (germline): SGHRS, YFSETQ. The CDR3 is made up of 12 amino acids. With 0 bases removed from V and 1 base from J, the gap between germline ends came to 1 base. CDR3 protein: CASSLAQETQYF. The CDR3 nucleotides are TGCGCCAGCAGCTTGGCCCAAGAGACCCAGTACTTC.

The chain employs TRBV2 and TRBJ2-5; D ambiguous. Germline V gene sequence: CDR1 SNHLY, CDR2 FYNNEI. The CDR3 has 11 amino acids. V was trimmed by 4 bases and J by 5 bases, leaving 5 bases between them. The CDR3 coding sequence is TGTGCCAGCAGTGCTGGGGAGACCCAGTACTTC. Protein: CASSAGETQYF.

The chain is built from TRBV28 and TRBJ1-2; D might be TRBD1 (5 bases). From germline, CDR1 is MDHEN and CDR2 SYDVKM. The CDR3 covers 12 residues. V was trimmed by 1 base and J by 7 bases, leaving 7 bases between them. CDR3 protein: CASSLSGFGYTF. The CDR3 DNA is TGTGCCAGCAGTTTATCAGGGTTTGGCTACACCTTC.

This sequence joins TRBV5-1 and TRBJ1-5; 8 bases fit TRBD1. Trimming took 5 bases from V and 2 from J; bases not matched to a gene: 3. There are 14 residues in the CDR3. Germline-derived CDR1 and CDR2 are SGHRS and YFSETQ. CDR3 nucleotides: TGCGCCAGCAGTTCGACAGGGGGCAATCAGCCCCAGCATTTT. Its translation: CASSSTGGNQPQHF.

This chain joins TRBV25-1 and TRBJ2-1; 10 bases are shared with TRBD2. The CDR3 has 15 amino acids. Germline trimming cut 1 base from V and 11 bases from J; bases unmatched to any gene: 8. CDR1 is MGHDK and CDR2 is SYGVNS in the germline V gene. In DNA form, the CDR3 reads TGTGCCAGCAGTGAATCTAGCGGGGGCGCGAGAAAGCAGTTCTTC. This encodes CASSESSGGARKQFF.